A selection of T cell receptor beta chains follows, all from one sample in a study of T cell responses to AZD1222 COVID-19 vaccine. Profiled with immunoSEQ multiplex PCR; TCRdb holds only in-frame clones, not every one. There are 80,000 to 100,000 clones in the sample; roughly 87% occur only once, and around a tenth lies in the top ten. This specimen consisted of peripheral blood, obtained 28 days after the second AZD1222 dose. The receptors were sampled from an adult who received the AZD1222 COVID-19 vaccine. The CDR3 runs from the conserved cysteine through the conserved F or W. D genes are given only for firm matches. Some rows mark clone size as missing; the rest say once, few, many or name a class of expanded clone.

>TRBV10-3|TRBJ2-2|NA|TRBD2
CAIRPSGGDSTGELFF
TGTGCCATCAGGCCCAGCGGGGGGGATAGCACCGGGGAGCTGTTTTTT
>TRBV7-7|TRBJ2-1|NA|NA
CASSRDFDDYNEQFF
TGTGCTAGCAGCCGGGACTTCGACGACTACAATGAGCAGTTCTTC
>TRBV27|TRBJ2-1|once|TRBD2
CASSFYNPGLAVRNEQFF
TGTGCCAGCAGTTTCTACAACCCGGGACTAGCAGTTAGGAATGAGCAGTTCTTC
>TRBV9|TRBJ2-4|NA|NA
CASSIIDKEGMGNIQYF
TGTGCCAGCAGCATCATCGATAAAGAAGGGATGGGGAACATTCAGTACTTC
>TRBV6-2/TRBV6-3|TRBJ2-7|NA|NA
CASSYSGGGFYEQYF
TGTGCCAGCAGTTACTCTGGAGGGGGGTTCTACGAGCAGTACTTC
>TRBV6-5|TRBJ1-5|NA|TRBD1
CASRTQGANQPQHF
TGTGCCAGCAGGACTCAGGGGGCCAATCAGCCCCAGCATTTT
>TRBV18|TRBJ2-7|NA|NA
CASSPPGGELRGGQYF
TGTGCCAGCTCACCACCGGGCGGAGAACTCCGAGGGGGGCAGTACTTC
>TRBV13|TRBJ1-3|NA|NA
CASSFSGRGSGNTIYF
TGTGCCAGCAGCTTCTCCGGCAGGGGCTCTGGAAACACCATATATTTT
>TRBV18|TRBJ1-3|NA|NA
CASSGQGATGNTIYF
TGTGCCAGCTCAGGGCAGGGAGCGACCGGAAACACCATATATTTT
>TRBV14|TRBJ1-6|NA|NA
CASSLSGFSPLHF
TGTGCCAGCAGCCTTAGCGGGTTCTCACCCCTCCACTTT
>TRBV6-5|TRBJ1-3|NA|NA
CASSYSHVAGNTIYF
TGTGCCAGCAGTTACAGCCATGTTGCTGGAAACACCATATATTTT
>TRBV7-2|TRBJ2-3|once|TRBD1
CASSEGQTNTDTQYF
TGTGCCAGCAGCGAGGGACAGACAAACACAGATACGCAGTATTTT
>TRBV18|TRBJ1-2|NA|NA
CASSPDRNYGYTF
TGTGCCAGCTCACCCGACAGGAACTATGGCTACACCTTC
>TRBV6-1|TRBJ1-5|NA|NA
CASSDYWGGSNQPQHF
TGTGCCAGCAGTGATTATTGGGGCGGTAGCAATCAGCCCCAGCATTTT
>TRBV7-2|TRBJ1-6|NA|TRBD1
CASIGPGQSNSPLHF
TGTGCCAGCATCGGACCGGGACAGAGCAATTCACCCCTCCACTTT
>TRBV6-5|TRBJ1-4|NA|TRBD1
CASSSHTGEGGLF
TGTGCCAGCAGTTCTCACACAGGGGAAGGAGGGCTTTTT
>TRBV3-1/TRBV3-2|TRBJ1-4|NA|NA
CASSPEGQGGEKLFF
TGTGCCAGCAGCCCTGAGGGGCAGGGTGGTGAAAAACTGTTTTTT
>TRBV2|TRBJ2-5|NA|TRBD2
CASEGGAGETQYF
TGTGCCAGCGAGGGAGGGGCGGGTGAGACCCAGTACTTC
>TRBV7-8|TRBJ1-3|NA|NA
CASSLAVSGSSGNTIYF
TGTGCCAGCAGCTTAGCGGTATCCGGGAGCTCTGGAAACACCATATATTTT
>TRBV28|TRBJ1-1|NA|NA
CASRYPGSLGTEAFF
TGTGCCAGCAGATATCCAGGGTCGTTAGGGACTGAAGCTTTCTTT
>TRBV5-6|TRBJ1-5|NA|NA
CASSSPPRDGYQPQHF
TGTGCCAGCAGCAGCCCCCCACGGGACGGGTATCAGCCCCAGCATTTT
>TRBV12-5|TRBJ1-1|NA|NA
CASGTDSRHTEAFF
TGTGCTAGTGGAACGGACAGCCGACACACTGAAGCTTTCTTT
>TRBV28|TRBJ2-1|NA|TRBD1
CASSRSGTGYNEQFF
TGTGCCAGCAGTCGATCCGGGACAGGGTACAATGAGCAGTTCTTC
>TRBV5-1|TRBJ2-5|NA|NA
CASSSGTYQETQYF
TGCGCCAGCAGCTCCGGGACATATCAAGAGACCCAGTACTTC
>TRBV27|TRBJ1-5|NA|NA
CASSLARGNQPQHF
TGTGCCAGCAGTTTAGCCAGGGGCAATCAGCCCCAGCATTTT
>TRBV19|TRBJ2-3|NA|TRBD2
CASSPRTSGLTDTQYF
TGTGCCAGTAGTCCCCGGACTAGCGGGCTCACAGATACGCAGTATTTT
>TRBV29-1|TRBJ2-1|NA|NA
CSAQTGRTEQFF
TGCAGCGCCCAGACCGGACGTACCGAGCAGTTCTTC
>TRBV30|TRBJ2-7|NA|NA
CAWSWGHEQYF
TGTGCCTGGAGTTGGGGCCACGAGCAGTACTTC
>TRBV9|TRBJ1-5|NA|NA
CASSVESLWHQPQHF
TGTGCCAGCAGCGTAGAGAGCCTCTGGCATCAGCCCCAGCATTTT